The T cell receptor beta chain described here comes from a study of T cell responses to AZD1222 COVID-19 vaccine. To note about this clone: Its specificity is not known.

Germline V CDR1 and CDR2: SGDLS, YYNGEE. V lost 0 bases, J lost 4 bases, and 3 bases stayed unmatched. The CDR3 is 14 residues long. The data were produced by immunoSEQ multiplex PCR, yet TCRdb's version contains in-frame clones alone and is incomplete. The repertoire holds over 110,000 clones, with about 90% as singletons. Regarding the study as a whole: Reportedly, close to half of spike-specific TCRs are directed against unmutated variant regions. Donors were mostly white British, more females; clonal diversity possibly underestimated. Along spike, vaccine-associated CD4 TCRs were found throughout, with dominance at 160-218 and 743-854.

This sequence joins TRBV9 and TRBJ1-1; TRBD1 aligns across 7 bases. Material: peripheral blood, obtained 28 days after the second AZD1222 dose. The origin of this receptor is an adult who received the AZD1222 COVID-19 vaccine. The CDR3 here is CASSVGGQATEAFF. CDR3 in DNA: TGTGCCAGCAGCGTAGGCGGACAGGCCACTGAAGCTTTCTTT.